The 21 T cell receptor beta chains below come from one sample, sequenced in a study of beta chain features in type 1 diabetes. What was sequenced were expressed TCRB transcripts, since all of the isolated RNA had been reverse transcribed. TCRdb's table, derived via immunoSEQ multiplex PCR, lists solely in-frame clones and lacks some. Of under 900,000 clones listed, 17% are singletons. The sequenced material came from naive CD4+ T cells from blood. These receptors were collected from a woman aged 18 to 35 in good health.

The chain uses TRBV28 and TRBJ1-1; D gene ambiguous. Per germline, CDR1 MDHEN and CDR2 SYDVKM. The CDR3 sequence is 15 residues long. V lost 5 bases, J lost 7 bases, and 20 bases lay in between. CDR3 sequence reads: CASSPLRPPGLEAFF. CDR3 sequence (DNA): TGTGCCAGCAGTCCCTTACGGCCCCCGGGCCTTGAAGCTTTCTTT.

J is TRBJ2-6 and V is TRBV23-1; D is ambiguous. TRBV23-1 is flagged as an ORF with uncertain function. The CDR3 loop spans 18 amino acids. Deletions cut 5 bases from V and 0 bases from J, with 17 bases between. The CDR3 reads CASSGVGTTISGANVLTF. Here the CDR3 DNA reads TGCGCCAGCAGTGGCGTCGGCACAACGATCTCTGGGGCCAACGTCCTGACTTTC.

This rearrangement joins TRBV28 to TRBJ2-7; 9 bases align to TRBD2. The length of the CDR3 is 13 residues. Losses at the gene ends were 10 bases for V and 0 bases for J; bases not matched to a gene: 4. The germline V gene has CDR1 MDHEN and CDR2 SYDVKM. The CDR3 here is CATTSGPSYEQYF. CDR3 DNA: TGTGCCACCACTAGCGGGCCCTCCTACGAGCAGTACTTC.

There are a few counts of this clone. This CDR3 is also generated by other DNA sequences in the sample. The V call is TRBV28, the J call TRBJ1-1; the D gene is possibly TRBD1 (6 bases). The V end was cut by 4 bases, the J end by 5 bases, with 11 bases between. From germline, CDR1 is MDHEN and CDR2 SYDVKM. The CDR3 extends over 13 amino acids. The DNA for the CDR3 is TGTGCCAGCAGTTCACCAGGGGTTACTGAAGCTTTCTTT. Encoded protein: CASSSPGVTEAFF.

The gene calls are TRBV4-2 and TRBJ2-7, with a possible D match to TRBD2 (5 bases). The CDR3 runs to 15 residues. Germline-derived CDR1 and CDR2 are LGHNA and YNFKEQ. Trimming shortened V by 0 bases and J by 1 base, and 10 bases separated the two germline ends. The chain's CDR3 is CASSQDLAPSYEQYF. The DNA of the CDR3 is TGTGCCAGCAGCCAAGATTTAGCGCCTTCCTACGAGCAGTACTTC.

The chain couples TRBV28 to TRBJ2-7; D is unresolved. The CDR3 extends over 11 amino acids. The germline V gene has CDR1 MDHEN and CDR2 SYDVKM. V lost 2 bases and J lost 6, with 5 bases in between. The CDR3 spells CASSLALEQYF. DNA of the CDR3: TGTGCCAGCAGTTTAGCCCTCGAGCAGTACTTC.

V usage is TRBV19 and J usage is TRBJ2-7; the match to TRBD2 covers 12 bases. The V gene end was trimmed by 3 bases and the J gene end by 5 bases; junction bases not matched to a gene: 8. The CDR3 length is 16 residues. Germline lookup yields CDR1 LNHDA and CDR2 SQIVND (reference sequence). The CDR3: CASSITGTSGSHEQYF. CDR3 sequence (DNA): TGTGCCAGTAGTATTACCGGGACTAGCGGGTCCCACGAGCAGTACTTC.

This clone was observed a handful of times. CDR3 in amino acids: CASSLGLRGMETGELFF. CDR3 coding DNA: TGTGCCAGCAGCTTGGGGCTTCGGGGAATGGAAACCGGGGAGCTGTTTTTT. V is TRBV7-2 and J is TRBJ2-2, with D perhaps given as TRBD1 or TRBD2 (5 bases each). Germline V lookup: CDR1 SGHTA, CDR2 FQGNSA. CDR3 length: 17 amino acids. Trimming stripped 3 bases from V and 5 bases from J, with 19 bases between.

This clone has a handful of counts. This chain joins TRBV6-1 and TRBJ2-3; D call uncertain. The V end was cut by 6 bases, the J end by 7 bases, with 20 bases between. Germline CDR1 is MNHNS and CDR2 is SASEGT. This CDR3 has 15 amino acids. CDR3 coding DNA: TGTGCCAGCAGCAAATATGGCAACCAAGAGAATACGCAGTATTTT. It encodes CASSKYGNQENTQYF.

This CDR3 is CASSPPGDYSYNEQFF. The DNA for the CDR3 is TGTGCCAGCTCACCGCCAGGGGACTACTCCTACAATGAGCAGTTCTTC. V is TRBV18 and J is TRBJ2-1; D may be TRBD2 (7 bases). The CDR3 is made up of 16 amino acids. CDR1 and CDR2 from the germline V gene are KGHSH and LQKENI. V gave up 3 bases and J gave up 0 bases, with 12 bases separating them.

This clone was counted between two and nine times. This rearrangement joins TRBV7-2 to TRBJ1-1, with TRBD1 matching 8 bases. The CDR3 has 15 residues. Unmatched junction bases numbered 6, after V lost 5 bases and J lost 1 base. Looked up from germline, CDR1 is SGHTA and CDR2 is FQGNSA. CDR3 protein: CASSLWDRTNTEAFF. The CDR3 nucleotides are TGTGCCAGCAGCCTTTGGGACAGGACGAACACTGAAGCTTTCTTT. Looking up the rest from reference TRBV7-2 and TRBJ1-1 gives the full variable domain: GAGVSQSPSNKVTEKGKDVELRCDPISGHTALYWYRQSLGQGLEFLIYFQGNSAPDKSGLPSDRFSAERTGGSVSTLTIQRTQQEDSAVYLCASSLWDRTNTEAFFGQGTRLTVV.

CDR3 bases: TGTGCCAGCTCCGCCAGGGACAGGGGGCCGAATTATGGTGAAAAACTGTTTTTT. It is translated as CASSARDRGPNYGEKLFF. The rearrangement joins TRBV18 to TRBJ1-4, with TRBD1 identical over 12 bases. In germline, CDR1 is KGHSH, CDR2 LQKENI. The CDR3 length is 18 residues. J gave up 7 bases and V 6 bases, and 15 bases lay outside the gene matches.

Many counts were recorded for this clone. The V call is TRBV2, the J call TRBJ2-3; D possibly corresponds to TRBD2 (6 bases). The V gene's germline CDR1 is SNHLY and CDR2 FYNNEI. The CDR3 has 13 amino acids. The V and J ends lost 4 bases and 5 bases respectively, with 10 bases between them. The CDR3 here is CASSVGSGDTQYF. CDR3 sequence (DNA): TGTGCCAGCAGTGTCGGGAGTGGAGATACGCAGTATTTT.

V and J are TRBV14 and TRBJ2-7; tentative D call: TRBD1 (6 bases). The CDR3 has 15 residues. V lost 0 bases to trimming and J lost 3 bases, with 12 bases between them. Looked up from germline, CDR1 is SGHDN and CDR2 is FVKESK. CDR3 residues: CASSQEFDRYYEQYF. DNA for the CDR3: TGTGCCAGCAGCCAAGAGTTTGACAGGTACTACGAGCAGTACTTC.

The chain combines TRBV28 with TRBJ2-7; TRBD1 or TRBD2 may be the D gene (6 bases each). From germline, CDR1 is MDHEN and CDR2 SYDVKM. Trimming stripped 6 bases from V and 4 bases from J, with 25 bases between. The CDR3 consists of 17 residues. DNA for the CDR3: TGTGCCAGCAGCCCAATCGGGGCAGGAAGGGGGGTTTACGAGCAGTACTTC. Amino acids: CASSPIGAGRGVYEQYF.

On this clone: Other DNA variants within this sample encode the same CDR3. The genes are TRBV5-1 and TRBJ2-7; TRBD1 is a possible D gene (5 bases). Germline-derived CDR1 and CDR2 are SGHRS and YFSETQ. The CDR3 has 13 amino acids. V dropped 4 bases and J dropped 3 bases, with 11 bases sitting between them. Written as DNA, the CDR3 is TGCGCCAGCAGCCTGGAGCAGGGCTACGAGCAGTACTTC. This translates into CASSLEQGYEQYF.

This clone was counted only a few times. The sample holds other DNA sequences that translate to the same CDR3. This rearrangement joins TRBV18 to TRBJ2-5; the D gene is possibly TRBD2 (6 bases). The CDR3 loop spans 12 amino acids. Trimming stripped 3 bases from V and 4 bases from J, with 6 bases between. From germline, CDR1 is KGHSH and CDR2 LQKENI. CDR3 nucleotides: TGTGCCAGCTCACCGGGGGGAGAGACCCAGTACTTC. Its protein is CASSPGGETQYF.

This chain uses TRBV29-1 with TRBJ2-1; perhaps TRBD2 as D (5 bases). V lost 4 bases and J 7 bases, leaving 20 bases between the germline ends. The CDR3 is 15 amino acids. In germline, CDR1 is SQVTM, CDR2 ANQGSEA. In nucleotides, the CDR3 is TGCAGCGTTGGATACGAGGGCTCCGTTAGGAATGAGCAGTTCTTC. The encoded protein is CSVGYEGSVRNEQFF.

The table lists this clone with a few counts. This chain connects TRBV7-2 to TRBJ2-5; D perhaps matches TRBD2 (5 bases). Germline assignment: CDR1 SGHTA and CDR2 FQGNSA. V lost 4 bases to trimming and J lost 3 bases, with 9 bases between them. CDR3 length equals 13 residues. CDR3 amino acids: CASSSTREETQYF. The CDR3 DNA is TGTGCCAGCAGCTCAACTAGGGAAGAGACCCAGTACTTC.

The J gene is TRBJ1-1, the V gene TRBV25-1, with D unresolved. The V gene's germline CDR1 is MGHDK and CDR2 SYGVNS. This CDR3 has 11 residues. DNA for the CDR3: TGTGCGGTGCGCGTGAACACTGAAGCTTTCTTT. It encodes CAVRVNTEAFF.

This clone has just a few counts. This chain links TRBV6-6 with TRBJ2-3; 9 nucleotides match TRBD1. There are 12 residues in the CDR3. J lost 9 bases, V lost 6 bases, and 4 bases had no gene match. Germline CDR1 and CDR2: MNHNY and SVGAGI (reference sequence). CDR3 DNA: TGTGCCAGCAGCAGGGACAGGGAAACGCAGTATTTT. Its protein is CASSRDRETQYF.